These 9 T cell receptor beta chains were all obtained from the same sample, sequenced in a study of human T cells and chemical hapten exposure. Time point in this sample: patch test 2, 6 weeks after DPC sensitization. The treatment: therapeutic diphenylcyclopropenone sensitization with weekly scalp DPC. TCRdb re-called the RACE reads through MiXCR, storing one row per CDR3 protein. This table has about 380,000 distinct CDR3 sequences, over 6% appearing once. The source material was whole blood, sampled in connection with sensitization to the hapten diphenylcyclopropenone (DPC). Receptors were obtained from a woman under 30 with alopecia areata. Some clones in this sample may be carry-over from other donors' samples.

The J gene is TRBJ1-6, the V gene TRBV7-2; D is ambiguous. V was trimmed by 1 base and J by 10 bases, leaving 11 bases between them. CDR3 length: 14 amino acids. Germline V gives CDR1 SGHTA, CDR2 FQGNSA. CDR3 DNA sequence: TGTGCCAGCAGCTTAGGACTATCTGGCTCACCCCTCCACTTT. Protein: CASSLGLSGSPLHF.

The sample holds many counts of this clonotype. The V call is TRBV7-2, the J call TRBJ2-3, with TRBD2 matching 13 bases. V lost 6 bases, J lost 9 bases, and 9 bases stayed unmatched. Germline CDR1 reads SGHTA; CDR2 reads FQGNSA. This CDR3 is built from 15 residues. The CDR3 here is CASRPTSGGAGTQYF. In DNA, the CDR3 is TGTGCCAGCAGACCTACTAGCGGGGGGGCCGGGACGCAGTATTTT. Complete variable domain (other parts from reference TRBV7-2 and TRBJ2-3): GAGVSQSPSNKVTEKGKDVELRCDPISGHTALYWYRQSLGQGLEFLIYFQGNSAPDKSGLPSDRFSAERTGGSVSTLTIQRTQQEDSAVYLCASRPTSGGAGTQYFGPGTRLTVL.

V usage is TRBV3-1 and J usage is TRBJ2-7; D unresolved. CDR3 length: 13 amino acids. V dropped 3 bases and J dropped 2 bases, with 8 bases sitting between them. Germline values: CDR1 LGHDT, CDR2 YNNKEL (reference sequence). The CDR3 reads CASSHHNAYEQYF. The CDR3 region has the DNA TGTGCCAGCAGCCACCACAATGCCTACGAGCAGTACTTC.

The chain is built from TRBV24-1 and TRBJ1-2; a weak D match, TRBD1 (6 bases). The germline V gene encodes CDR1 KGHDR and CDR2 SFDVKD. CDR3 size: 13 residues. The V and J ends lost 5 bases and 3 bases respectively, with 9 bases between them. The CDR3 DNA follows: TGTGCCACCAGTGTTGGGGGCGACTATGGCTACACCTTC. It translates to CATSVGGDYGYTF.

The chain joins TRBV28 to TRBJ2-2; a possible D gene is TRBD2 (6 bases). The V gene's germline CDR1 is MDHEN and CDR2 SYDVKM. The CDR3 extends over 15 amino acids. V shed 2 bases and J shed 5 bases, with 12 bases lying between them. The CDR3 DNA reads as TGTGCCAGCAGTTTAGGCAGGGCGGGAACCGGGGAGCTGTTTTTT. Its protein product is CASSLGRAGTGELFF.

This clonotype was seen many times. V usage is TRBV25-1 and J usage is TRBJ1-6; 7 bases fit TRBD1. The germline V gene encodes CDR1 MGHDK and CDR2 SYGVNS. V gave up 3 bases and J gave up 8 bases; unmatched junction bases: 10. This CDR3 spans 16 amino acids. The CDR3 coding sequence is TGTGCCAGCAGTGACCCTTCGACAGGGCCTGATTCACCCCTCCACTTT. It yields the protein CASSDPSTGPDSPLHF.

This clonotype was counted many times. V and J are TRBV25-1 and TRBJ1-6; D is ambiguous. The V end lost 5 bases, the J end lost 7 bases, and 9 bases lay between the germline ends. From germline, CDR1 is MGHDK and CDR2 SYGVNS. The length of the CDR3 is 13 residues. The CDR3 DNA sequence: TGTGCCAGCAGTCTAATGGAGAATTCACCCCTCCACTTT. Residues: CASSLMENSPLHF.

The genes are TRBV7-9 and TRBJ2-1, with 11 bases identical to TRBD2. This CDR3 is 18 amino acids long. CDR1 is SEHNR and CDR2 is FQNEAQ in the germline V gene (reference sequence). V was pared by 4 bases and J by 6 bases, with 14 bases of the junction left unmatched. CDR3 loop: CASSSTRLTSGEINEQFF. The CDR3 DNA reads TGTGCCAGCAGCTCAACCCGATTGACTAGCGGGGAGATCAATGAGCAGTTCTTC.

Here the CDR3 reads CASSISSGGHFEQFF. In DNA form, the CDR3 reads TGTGCCAGCAGTATCTCTAGCGGGGGGCATTTTGAGCAGTTCTTC. The chain recombines TRBV6-2 or TRBV6-3 with TRBJ2-1; 11 positions agree with TRBD2. The V segment lost 5 bases and the J segment 9 bases; nucleotides outside the gene matches: 9. The CDR3 is 15 residues long. In germline, CDR1 is MNHEY, CDR2 SVGEGT.